The 26 T cell receptor beta chains below were found in one sample sequenced in a study of CXCR3-negative and CXCR3-positive naive CD8 T cells (dated by TCRdb to between 2018 and 2021). The instrument given in TCRdb is NextSeq 550. The Human TCR Profiling Kit (MiLaboratory) was used to make UMI-labeled 5' RACE TRB cDNA libraries. Following reprocessing of the reads by TCRdb, the data hold one row per CDR3 protein sequence and no DNA is available. The sample has about 90,000 distinct CDR3 sequences on record. The ten top clones hold roughly 0.99% of the sample. Sequenced: naive CXCR3- CD8+ T cells from blood. What the cell subset or site label conveys for this sample: CD45RO-CCR7+CD27+CD95- naive CD8+ T cells lacking CXCR3 (TNR3-). Receptors originate from a human donor in good health. Some clones in this sample may be carry-over from other donors' samples.

V usage is TRBV29-1 and J usage is TRBJ2-3; TCRdb returns TRBD1, unconfirmable since there is no DNA. The CDR3 is 15 amino acids. In germline, CDR1 is SQVTM, CDR2 ANQGSEA. The CDR3 region is CSTYPGTGGTDTQYF.

The chain is built from TRBV28 and TRBJ2-6; TCRdb lists TRBD1, though no DNA is available to test this call. Germline V gives CDR1 MDHEN, CDR2 SYDVKM. The CDR3 contains 18 residues. This chain's CDR3 is CASSFRRDRRTGANVLTF.

The chain joins TRBV7-9 to TRBJ1-5; without DNA, the TCRdb call of TRBD1 cannot be checked. CDR3 length equals 16 residues. Looked up from germline, CDR1 is SEHNR and CDR2 is FQNEAQ (reference sequence). The CDR3 loop reads CASSLPSGDSNQPQHF.

The V and J genes are TRBV6-1 and TRBJ2-7; the D call of TRBD1 rests on TCRdb alone, since no DNA is present to check it. Germline V gene data show CDR1 as MNHNS and CDR2 as SASEGT. The CDR3 runs 15 residues. CDR3 sequence: CASSERSDRDYEQYF.

J is TRBJ1-1 and V is TRBV7-9; TCRdb designates TRBD1, a call that cannot be tested without DNA. The CDR3 consists of 13 residues. CDR1 is SEHNR and CDR2 is FQNEAQ in the germline V gene (reference sequence). The CDR3 loop reads CYVQGNIATEAFF.

The rearrangement joins TRBV29-1 to TRBJ1-1; TCRdb's D call, TRBD1, is unchecked because there is no DNA. CDR3 length equals 14 residues. The germline gives CDR1 SQVTM, CDR2 ANQGSEA. CDR3 sequence: CSSTGGLLNTEAFF.

The V gene is TRBV11-3, the J gene TRBJ2-1; TCRdb's assignment of TRBD1 cannot be checked, as there is no DNA. CDR1 is SGHNT, CDR2 YENEEA, per germline. The CDR3 sequence is 17 residues long. The CDR3 here is CASSPRTGGRSYNEQFF.

The chain is built from TRBV6-5 and TRBJ2-1; TCRdb outputs TRBD2, but without DNA this stays unchecked. The CDR3 length is 14 residues. Germline V CDR1 and CDR2: MNHEY, SVGAGI. CDR3 protein: CASSLQLGGNEQFF.

The V gene is TRBV25-1, the J gene TRBJ2-1; TCRdb's D call of TRBD1 is untestable without DNA. The CDR3 sequence is 16 residues long. Germline V lookup: CDR1 MGHDK, CDR2 SYGVNS. The chain's CDR3 is CASSPQGAFLYNEQFF.

The V call is TRBV27, the J call TRBJ2-1; absent DNA, TCRdb's TRBD1 call cannot be checked. Germline CDR1 is MNHEY and CDR2 is SMNVEV (reference sequence). This CDR3 spans 16 amino acids. The CDR3 sequence: CASRVQGFFSYNEQFF.

This chain connects TRBV20-1 to TRBJ2-7; the TRBD1 assignment by TCRdb is unverifiable without DNA. The germline gives CDR1 DFQATT, CDR2 SNEGSKA (reference sequence). This CDR3 is built from 17 residues. CDR3 sequence: CSARDLRGGRAGYEQYF.

The chain couples TRBV29-1 to TRBJ1-2; absent DNA, TCRdb's TRBD1 call cannot be checked. The CDR3 length is 15 residues. CDR1 is SQVTM, CDR2 ANQGSEA, per germline. The CDR3 protein is CSVEDPGAYSYGYTF. Supplemented by reference TRBV29-1 and TRBJ1-2, the full variable domain reads SAVISQKPSRDICQRGTSLTIQCQVDSQVTMMFWYRQQPGQSLTLIATANQGSEATYESGFVIDKFPISRPNLTFSTLTVSNMSPEDSSIYLCSVEDPGAYSYGYTFGSGTRLTVV.

The chain uses TRBV11-3 and TRBJ2-6; the TRBD2 assignment by TCRdb is unverifiable without DNA. CDR1 SGHNT and CDR2 YENEEA come from the germline V gene. This CDR3 is 15 amino acids long. The CDR3 reads CASSLRASGANVLTF.

This chain connects TRBV14 to TRBJ2-1; TCRdb calls TRBD1, which cannot be checked without DNA. The CDR3 contains 14 residues. CDR1 and CDR2 from the germline V gene are SGHDN and FVKESK. The CDR3 loop reads CASSPDRAYNEQFF.

The genes are TRBV7-9 and TRBJ2-7. The CDR3 consists of 14 residues. The germline gives CDR1 SEHNR, CDR2 FQNEAQ (reference sequence). This CDR3 reads CASSSQINAYEQYF. The complete variable domain, with remaining parts taken from reference TRBV7-9 and TRBJ2-7, reads DTGVSQNPRHKITKRGQNVTFRCDPISEHNRLYWYRQTLGQGPEFLTYFQNEAQLEKSRLLSDRFSAERPKGSFSTLEIQRTEQGDSAMYLCASSSQINAYEQYFGPGTRLTVT.

The V and J genes are TRBV29-1 and TRBJ2-1; TCRdb proposes TRBD1, but this gene call is untestable without DNA. This CDR3 comprises 15 residues. Germline CDR1 SQVTM, CDR2 ANQGSEA. CDR3 loop: CSVDGTGGPGHEQFF.

CDR3 loop: CTSSLAISGNTDTQYF. This rearrangement joins TRBV7-9 to TRBJ2-3. Germline-derived CDR1 and CDR2 are SEHNR and FQNEAQ (reference sequence). CDR3 length: 16 residues.

V is TRBV29-1 and J is TRBJ2-7; TCRdb indicates TRBD1, and absent DNA this call remains unverified. Germline loops: CDR1 SQVTM, CDR2 ANQGSEA. CDR3 length: 15 residues. CDR3 residues: CSVEGDGTVSYEQYF.

The V and J genes are TRBV6-1 and TRBJ2-3; checking the TCRdb D call of TRBD2 is not possible without DNA. Germline V gene data show CDR1 as MNHNS and CDR2 as SASEGT. CDR3 size: 14 residues. The CDR3 sequence is CASSDSGGPDKRYF.

The CDR3 reads CASSLGPGVYEQYF. The V call is TRBV5-4, the J call TRBJ2-7; TCRdb designates TRBD1, a call that cannot be tested without DNA. CDR1 is SGHNT and CDR2 is YYREEE in the germline V gene (reference sequence). The CDR3 length is 14 residues.

This chain joins TRBV29-1 and TRBJ2-1; the TCRdb D gene call, TRBD2, has no DNA to confirm it. Germline values: CDR1 SQVTM, CDR2 ANQGSEA. The CDR3 is 13 amino acids. The CDR3 sequence: CSVPGGEVNEQFF.

The chain carries TRBV11-3 and TRBJ2-1; the D call of TRBD2 rests on TCRdb alone, since no DNA is present to check it. This CDR3 comprises 15 residues. CDR1 is SGHNT and CDR2 is YENEEA in the germline V gene. Here the CDR3 reads CASSLDSGGPNEQFF.

V is TRBV7-9 and J is TRBJ1-4. CDR3 length: 12 residues. The V gene's germline CDR1 is SEHNR and CDR2 FQNEAQ (reference sequence). The CDR3 sequence is CASSQEGEKLFF.

V is TRBV27 and J is TRBJ2-3; TCRdb proposes TRBD2, but this gene call is untestable without DNA. Germline V gene data show CDR1 as MNHEY and CDR2 as SMNVEV (reference sequence). This CDR3 has 18 residues. CDR3 residues: CASSLGTSGISSTDTQYF.

The V and J genes are TRBV7-6 and TRBJ2-2; TCRdb returns TRBD1, unconfirmable since there is no DNA. Germline CDR1 reads SGHVS; CDR2 reads FNYEAQ. The CDR3 runs to 15 residues. The CDR3 here is CASSSWTGNTGELFF.

This chain connects TRBV28 to TRBJ2-1. CDR1 is MDHEN and CDR2 is SYDVKM in the germline V gene. The CDR3 is 12 residues long. The CDR3 spells CTSSLWGNEQFF. Supplemented by reference TRBV28 and TRBJ2-1, the full variable domain reads DVKVTQSSRYLVKRTGEKVFLECVQDMDHENMFWYRQDPGLGLRLIYFSYDVKMKEKGDIPEGYSVSREKKERFSLILESASTNQTSMYLCTSSLWGNEQFFGPGTRLTVL.